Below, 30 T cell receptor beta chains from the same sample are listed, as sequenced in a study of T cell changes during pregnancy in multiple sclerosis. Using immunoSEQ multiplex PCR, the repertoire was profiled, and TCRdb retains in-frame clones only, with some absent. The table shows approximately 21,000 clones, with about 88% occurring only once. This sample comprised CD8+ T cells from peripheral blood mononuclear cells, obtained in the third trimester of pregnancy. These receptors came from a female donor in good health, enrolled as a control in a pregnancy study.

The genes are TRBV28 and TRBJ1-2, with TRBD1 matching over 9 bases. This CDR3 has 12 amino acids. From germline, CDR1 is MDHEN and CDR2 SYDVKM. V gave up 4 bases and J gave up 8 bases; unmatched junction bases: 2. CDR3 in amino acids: CASSWTGEGYTF. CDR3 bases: TGTGCCAGCAGTTGGACAGGGGAGGGCTACACCTTC.

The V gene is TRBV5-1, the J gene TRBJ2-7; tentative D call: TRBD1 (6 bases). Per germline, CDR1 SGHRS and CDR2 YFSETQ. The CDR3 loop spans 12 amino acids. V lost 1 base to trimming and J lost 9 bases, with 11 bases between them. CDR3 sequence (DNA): TGCGCCAGCAGCTTGACAGGGACCCCGCAGTACTTC. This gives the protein CASSLTGTPQYF. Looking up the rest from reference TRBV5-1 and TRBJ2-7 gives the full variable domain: KAGVTQTPRYLIKTRGQQVTLSCSPISGHRSVSWYQQTPGQGLQFLFEYFSETQRNKGNFPGRFSGRQFSNSRSEMNVSTLELGDSALYLCASSLTGTPQYFGPGTRLTVT.

CDR3 sequence: CASSPSVTSGTEQFF. In DNA form, the CDR3 reads TGTGCCAGCTCACCGTCCGTGACTAGCGGCACAGAGCAGTTCTTC. V usage is TRBV18 and J usage is TRBJ2-1; 9 positions agree with TRBD2. Germline V gene sequence: CDR1 KGHSH, CDR2 LQKENI. Trimming removed 3 bases from V and 10 bases from J; junction bases left unmatched: 10. This CDR3 region has 15 residues.

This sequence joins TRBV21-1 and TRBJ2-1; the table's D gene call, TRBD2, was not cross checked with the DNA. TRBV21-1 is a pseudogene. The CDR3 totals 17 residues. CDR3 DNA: TGTGCCAGCAGCAAAGAATCTAGTGAGGGGGAGGGTAATGAGCAGTTCTTC. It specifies CASSKESSEGEGNEQFF.

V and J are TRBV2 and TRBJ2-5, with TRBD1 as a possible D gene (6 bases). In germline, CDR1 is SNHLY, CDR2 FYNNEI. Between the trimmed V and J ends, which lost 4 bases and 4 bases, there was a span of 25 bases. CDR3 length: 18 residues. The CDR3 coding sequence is TGTGCCAGCAGTGTCTTGGTGGGGACAAATCCAGAACGAGAGACCCAGTACTTC. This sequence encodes CASSVLVGTNPERETQYF.

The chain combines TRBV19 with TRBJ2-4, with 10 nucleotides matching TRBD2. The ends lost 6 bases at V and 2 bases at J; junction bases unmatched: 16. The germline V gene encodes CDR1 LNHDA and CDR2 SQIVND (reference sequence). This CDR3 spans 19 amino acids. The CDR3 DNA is TGTGCCAGTAGCGACCCTAGCGGGAGTTCCAAGGGAACCAAAAACATTCAGTACTTC. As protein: CASSDPSGSSKGTKNIQYF.

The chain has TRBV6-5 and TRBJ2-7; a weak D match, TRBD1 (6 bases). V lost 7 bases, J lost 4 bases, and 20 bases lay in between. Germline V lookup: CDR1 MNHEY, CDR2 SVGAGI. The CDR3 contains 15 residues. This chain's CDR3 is CASTAIYRVGYEQYF. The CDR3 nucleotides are TGTGCCAGCACCGCAATTTACAGGGTGGGGTACGAGCAGTACTTC.

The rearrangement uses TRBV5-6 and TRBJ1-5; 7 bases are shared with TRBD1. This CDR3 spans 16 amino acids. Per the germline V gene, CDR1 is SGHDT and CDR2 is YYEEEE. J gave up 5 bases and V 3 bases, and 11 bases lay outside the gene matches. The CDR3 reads CASSWAGTVEHQPQHF. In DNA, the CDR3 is TGTGCCAGCAGCTGGGCAGGGACAGTGGAACATCAGCCCCAGCATTTT. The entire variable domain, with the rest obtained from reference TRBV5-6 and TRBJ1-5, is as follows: DAGVTQSPTHLIKTRGQQVTLRCSPKSGHDTVSWYQQALGQGPQFIFQYYEEEERQRGNFPDRFSGHQFPNYSSELNVNALLLGDSALYLCASSWAGTVEHQPQHFGDGTRLSIL.

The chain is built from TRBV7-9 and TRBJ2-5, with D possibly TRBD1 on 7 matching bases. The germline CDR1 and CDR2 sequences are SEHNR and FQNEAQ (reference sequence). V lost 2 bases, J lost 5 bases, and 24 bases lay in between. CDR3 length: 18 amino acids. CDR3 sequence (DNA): TGTGCCAGCAGCTTAAAAGCAGGGGGGTCAGCTCCGGCGGAGACCCAGTACTTC. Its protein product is CASSLKAGGSAPAETQYF.

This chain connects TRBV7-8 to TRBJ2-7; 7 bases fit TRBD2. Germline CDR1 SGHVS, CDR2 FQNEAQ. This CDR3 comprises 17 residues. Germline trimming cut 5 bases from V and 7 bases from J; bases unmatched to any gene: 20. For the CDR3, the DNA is TGTGCCAGCAGCCGGGACGGGGGGACTACTGATCTGTTAGAGCAGTACTTC. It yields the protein CASSRDGGTTDLLEQYF.

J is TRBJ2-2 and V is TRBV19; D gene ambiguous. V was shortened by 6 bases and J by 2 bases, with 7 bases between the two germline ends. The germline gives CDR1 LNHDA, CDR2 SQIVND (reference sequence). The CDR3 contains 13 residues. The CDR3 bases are TGTGCCAGTAGACAGCCTAACACCGGGGAGCTGTTTTTT. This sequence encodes CASRQPNTGELFF. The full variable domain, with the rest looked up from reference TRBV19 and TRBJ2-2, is DGGITQSPKYLFRKEGQNVTLSCEQNLNHDAMYWYRQDPGQGLRLIYYSQIVNDFQKGDIAEGYSVSREKKESFPLTVTSAQKNPTAFYLCASRQPNTGELFFGEGSRLTVL.

Here the CDR3 reads CASSRPGESHTEAFF. CDR3 coding DNA: TGTGCCAGCAGTAGACCAGGGGAATCGCACACTGAAGCTTTCTTT. The chain carries TRBV6-5 and TRBJ1-1, with D possibly TRBD1 on 6 matching bases. CDR3 size: 15 residues. Germline V lookup: CDR1 MNHEY, CDR2 SVGAGI. The V gene lost 5 bases and the J gene lost 3 bases, with 16 bases spanning the gap.

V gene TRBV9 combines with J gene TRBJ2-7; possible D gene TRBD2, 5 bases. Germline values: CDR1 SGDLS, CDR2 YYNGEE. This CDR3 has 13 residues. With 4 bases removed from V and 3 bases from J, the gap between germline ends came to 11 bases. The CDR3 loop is CASSLGLYYEQYF. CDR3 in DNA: TGTGCCAGCAGCCTTGGACTGTACTACGAGCAGTACTTC. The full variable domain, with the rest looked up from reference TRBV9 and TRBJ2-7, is DSGVTQTPKHLITATGQRVTLRCSPRSGDLSVYWYQQSLDQGLQFLIQYYNGEERAKGNILERFSAQQFPDLHSELNLSSLELGDSALYFCASSLGLYYEQYFGPGTRLTVT.

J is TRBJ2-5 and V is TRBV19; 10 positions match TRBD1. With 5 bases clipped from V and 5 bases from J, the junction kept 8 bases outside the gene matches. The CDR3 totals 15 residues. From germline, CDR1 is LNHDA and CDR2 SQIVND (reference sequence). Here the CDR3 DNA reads TGTGCCAGTAGTCTCCGGACAGGGGGTATGGAGACCCAGTACTTC. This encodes CASSLRTGGMETQYF.

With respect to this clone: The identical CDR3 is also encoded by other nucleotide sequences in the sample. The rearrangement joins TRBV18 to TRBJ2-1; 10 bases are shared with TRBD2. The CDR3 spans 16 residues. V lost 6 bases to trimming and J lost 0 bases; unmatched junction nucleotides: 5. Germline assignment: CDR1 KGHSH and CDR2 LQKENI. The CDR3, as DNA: TGTGCCAGCTCGCCGCCTAGCGGGAGCTCCTACAATGAGCAGTTCTTC. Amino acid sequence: CASSPPSGSSYNEQFF.

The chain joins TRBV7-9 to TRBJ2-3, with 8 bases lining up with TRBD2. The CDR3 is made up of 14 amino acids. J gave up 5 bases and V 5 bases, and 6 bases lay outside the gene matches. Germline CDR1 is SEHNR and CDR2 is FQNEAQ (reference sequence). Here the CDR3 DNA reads TGTGCCAGCAGCCTGGATGCGGGGGGAGATACGCAGTATTTT. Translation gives CASSLDAGGDTQYF.

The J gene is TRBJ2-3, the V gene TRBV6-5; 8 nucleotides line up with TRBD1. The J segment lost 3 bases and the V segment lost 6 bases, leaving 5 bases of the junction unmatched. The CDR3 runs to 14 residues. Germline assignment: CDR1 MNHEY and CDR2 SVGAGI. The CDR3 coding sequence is TGTGCCAGCAGCGAGGGACAGGTGACAGATACGCAGTATTTT. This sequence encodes CASSEGQVTDTQYF.

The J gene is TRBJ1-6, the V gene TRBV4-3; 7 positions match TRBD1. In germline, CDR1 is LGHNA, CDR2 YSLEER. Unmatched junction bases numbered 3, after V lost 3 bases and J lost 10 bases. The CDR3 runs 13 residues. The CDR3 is CASSQGTASPLHF. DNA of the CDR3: TGCGCCAGCAGCCAGGGGACAGCCTCACCCCTCCACTTT.

In nucleotides, the CDR3 is TGTGCCAGCACAAGACAGGACTTCACAGATACGCAGTATTTT. As protein: CASTRQDFTDTQYF. V usage is TRBV28 and J usage is TRBJ2-3; maybe TRBD1 (6 bases). Germline values: CDR1 MDHEN, CDR2 SYDVKM. This CDR3 spans 14 amino acids. Trimming stripped 7 bases from V and 2 bases from J, with 13 bases between.

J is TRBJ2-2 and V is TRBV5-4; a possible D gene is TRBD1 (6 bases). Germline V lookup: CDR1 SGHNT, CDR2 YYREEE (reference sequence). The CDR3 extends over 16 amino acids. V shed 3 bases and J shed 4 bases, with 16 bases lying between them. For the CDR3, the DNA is TGTGCCAGCAGCTGGTGGGCAGGGGTGGCCACCGGGGAGCTGTTTTTT. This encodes CASSWWAGVATGELFF. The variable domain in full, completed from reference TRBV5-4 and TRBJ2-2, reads ETGVTQSPTHLIKTRGQQVTLRCSSQSGHNTVSWYQQALGQGPQFIFQYYREEENGRGNFPPRFSGLQFPNYSSELNVNALELDDSALYLCASSWWAGVATGELFFGEGSRLTVL.

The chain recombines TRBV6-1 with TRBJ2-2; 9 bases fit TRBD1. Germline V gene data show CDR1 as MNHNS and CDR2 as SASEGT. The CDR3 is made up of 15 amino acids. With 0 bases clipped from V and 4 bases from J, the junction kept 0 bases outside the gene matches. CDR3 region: CASSEATGGTGELFF. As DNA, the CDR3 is TGTGCCAGCAGTGAAGCGACAGGGGGCACCGGGGAGCTGTTTTTT.

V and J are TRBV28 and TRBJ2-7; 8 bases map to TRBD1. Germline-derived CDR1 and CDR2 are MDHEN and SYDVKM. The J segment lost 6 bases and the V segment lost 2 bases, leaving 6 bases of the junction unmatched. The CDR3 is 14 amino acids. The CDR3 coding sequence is TGTGCCAGCAGTTTAAGGACAGGGAAACGCGAGCAGTACTTC. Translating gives CASSLRTGKREQYF.

CDR3 DNA sequence: TGTGCTAGTGGTTTCCCCCCTGTCCAAGAGACCCAGTACTTC. The encoded protein is CASGFPPVQETQYF. J is TRBJ2-5 and V is TRBV12-5; D is unclear. Germline loops: CDR1 LGHNT, CDR2 FRNRAP. The V and J ends lost 3 bases and 1 base respectively, with 9 bases between them. The CDR3 runs to 14 residues.

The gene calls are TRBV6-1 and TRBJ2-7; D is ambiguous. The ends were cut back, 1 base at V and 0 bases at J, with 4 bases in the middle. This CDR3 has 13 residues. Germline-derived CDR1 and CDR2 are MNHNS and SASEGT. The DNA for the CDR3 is TGTGCCAGCAGTGAAGGGCTCTCCTACGAGCAGTACTTC. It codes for CASSEGLSYEQYF.

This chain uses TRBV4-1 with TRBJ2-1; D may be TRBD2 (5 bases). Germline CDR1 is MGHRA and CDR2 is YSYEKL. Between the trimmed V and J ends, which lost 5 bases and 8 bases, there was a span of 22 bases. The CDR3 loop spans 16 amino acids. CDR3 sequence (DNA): TGCGCCAGCAGCTTCAAGATCTCATGGCTCGGGGATGAGCAGTTCTTC. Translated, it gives CASSFKISWLGDEQFF.

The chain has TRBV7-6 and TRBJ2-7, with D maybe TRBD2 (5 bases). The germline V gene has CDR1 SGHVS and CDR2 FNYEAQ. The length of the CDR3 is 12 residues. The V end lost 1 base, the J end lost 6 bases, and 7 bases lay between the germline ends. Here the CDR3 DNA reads TGTGCCAGCAGCTTAGATGAGGGCGAGCAGTACTTC. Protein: CASSLDEGEQYF.

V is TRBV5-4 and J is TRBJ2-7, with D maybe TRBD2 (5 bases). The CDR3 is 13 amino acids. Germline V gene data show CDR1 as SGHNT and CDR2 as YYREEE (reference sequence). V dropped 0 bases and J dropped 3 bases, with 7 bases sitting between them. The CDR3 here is CASSLGGFYEQYF. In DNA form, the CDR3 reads TGTGCCAGCAGCTTGGGAGGGTTCTACGAGCAGTACTTC.

The CDR3 nucleotides are TGTGCCACCAGCAGGGGGACTGGAGATACGCAGTATTTT. This gives the protein CATSRGTGDTQYF. The chain couples TRBV15 to TRBJ2-3, with D possibly matching TRBD2 (6 bases). V lost 3 bases to trimming and J lost 5 bases, with 9 bases between them. This CDR3 has 13 amino acids. Germline values: CDR1 LNHNV, CDR2 YYDKDF (reference sequence).

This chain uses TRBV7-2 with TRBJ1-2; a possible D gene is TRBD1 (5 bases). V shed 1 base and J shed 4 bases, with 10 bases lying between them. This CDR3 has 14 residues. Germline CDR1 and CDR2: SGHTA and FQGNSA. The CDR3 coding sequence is TGTGCCAGCAGCTTAGTACAGGTGTCCTATGGCTACACCTTC. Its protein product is CASSLVQVSYGYTF.

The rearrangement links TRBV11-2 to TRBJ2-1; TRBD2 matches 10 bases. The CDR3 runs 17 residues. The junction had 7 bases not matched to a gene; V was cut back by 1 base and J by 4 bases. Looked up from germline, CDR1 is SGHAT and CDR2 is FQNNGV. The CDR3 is CASSLAAIAGGYNEQFF. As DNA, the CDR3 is TGTGCCAGCAGCTTAGCCGCTATAGCGGGGGGATACAATGAGCAGTTCTTC.